This is a list of T cell receptor beta chains from one sample in a study of cytomegalovirus exposure and HLA in healthy donors. Sequencing used immunoSEQ multiplex PCR; TCRdb keeps in-frame clones, though not all of them. The table counts roughly 43,000 clones; less than 1.2% lies in the top ten. Sequenced sample: PBMCs. Every receptor here comes from a woman in her thirties or forties in good health and CMV-seronegative. The CDR3 runs from the conserved cysteine through the conserved F or W. The D gene is left open where the match is weak.

TRBJ2-1 TRBV7-3 15 - TGTGCCAGCAGTCCGACTAGGGGCAATTACAATGAGCAGTTCTTC CASSPTRGNYNEQFF
TRBJ1-5 TRBV19 17 TRBD1 TGTGCCAGTAGTATCGGACAGGGGACCACGGGCAATCAGCCCCAGCATTTT CASSIGQGTTGNQPQHF
TRBJ2-1 TRBV11-3 15 TRBD2 TGTGCCAGCAGCTTAGGACTAGCGGGATACAATGAGCAGTTCTTC CASSLGLAGYNEQFF
TRBJ1-2 TRBV20-1 11 - TGCAGTGCAACCCGGGGAGAGGGCTACACCTTC CSATRGEGYTF
TRBJ2-7 TRBV21-1 14 - TGTGCCAGCAGCCGTCTAGCGGGAGACTACGAGCAGTACTTC CASSRLAGDYEQYF
TRBJ2-2 TRBV5-1 14 - TGCGCCAGCAGCCGAGCGGAAGCGAGCGGGGAGCTGTTTTTT CASSRAEASGELFF
TRBJ2-3 TRBV7-2 15 TRBD1 TGTGCCAGCAGCTCCAGGCGACAGGGGGCAGATACGCAGTATTTT CASSSRRQGADTQYF
TRBJ1-4 TRBV6-1 13 - TGTGCCAGCAGTGAAGAAAGGGGGTTGAAACTGTTTTTT CASSEERGLKLFF
TRBJ1-5 TRBV7-9 13 - TGTGCCAGCAGCTTGGGCAACAATCAGCCCCAGCATTTT CASSLGNNQPQHF
TRBJ2-2 TRBV7-2 14 - TGTGCCAGCAGCTTTTCGACCGGGGCCGGGGAGCTGTTTTTT CASSFSTGAGELFF
TRBJ1-2 TRBV25-1 12 - TGTGCCAGCATCGACACCAGTCGCGGCTACACCTTC CASIDTSRGYTF
TRBJ1-1 TRBV2 15 - TGTGCCAGCAGCCTTACCTCGACAGTGAACACTGAAGCTTTCTTT CASSLTSTVNTEAFF
TRBJ2-5 TRBV10-3 15 TRBD2 TGTGCCATCAGTGAATCGCGGGAGGGCCAAGAGACCCAGTACTTC CAISESREGQETQYF
TRBJ2-2 TRBV15 13 - TGTGCCACCAGCTCCTCGGATCAGGTGGAGCTGTTTTTT CATSSSDQVELFF
TRBJ1-2 TRBV5-8 13 - TGTGCCAGCAGCGCGACAGTTAACTATGGCTACACCTTC CASSATVNYGYTF
TRBJ2-7 TRBV5-6 15 TRBD1 TGTGCCAGCAGCCTACAGGGGGCAAATGCCTACGAGCAGTACTTC CASSLQGANAYEQYF
TRBJ2-7 TRBV19 14 TRBD2 TGTGCCAGTAGTATAGTCGCGACTAGCGGCGAGCAGTACTTC CASSIVATSGEQYF
TRBJ2-5 TRBV5-4 14 TRBD1 TGTGCCAGCAGCTTGGGGACAGGAAGCGAGACCCAGTACTTC CASSLGTGSETQYF
TRBJ2-5 TRBV18 16 TRBD1 TGTGCCAGCTCACCACATTATTTCGACAGGGAAGAGACCCAGTACTTC CASSPHYFDREETQYF
TRBJ2-3 TRBV7-9 15 TRBD1 TGTGCCAGCAGCTCGACAGGGTATAGCACAGATACGCAGTATTTT CASSSTGYSTDTQYF
TRBJ2-1 TRBV5-1 12 - TGCGCCAGCAGCTTGCTGTACAATGAGCAGTTCTTC CASSLLYNEQFF
TRBJ1-2 TRBV5-1 16 TRBD1 TGCGCCAGCAGCCGCACCGGAGGACAGGAAAACTATGGCTACACCTTC CASSRTGGQENYGYTF
TRBJ2-7 TRBV15 16 TRBD1 TGTGCCACCAGCACCTACCCACAGGGGAGCGCCTACGAGCAGTACTTC CATSTYPQGSAYEQYF
TRBJ2-7 TRBV19 14 TRBD1 TGTGCCTCAAAAAGGGGACAGGTTAAGGACGAGCAGTACTTC CASKRGQVKDEQYF
TRBJ1-1 TRBV7-9 15 - TGTGCCAGCAGCTTAGGTGATTACGGGGGAACTGAAGATTTCTTT CASSLGDYGGTEDFF
TRBJ2-3 TRBV6-5 15 TRBD1 TGTGCCAGCAGTTGGTCGACAGGGGGAACAGATACGCAGTATTTT CASSWSTGGTDTQYF
TRBJ2-5 TRBV18 12 - TGTGCCAGCTCACCTAAATCGGAGACCCAGTACTTC CASSPKSETQYF
TRBJ1-2 TRBV5-1 14 - TGCGCCAGCAGCTTGACGGGGGGGAACTATGGCTACACCTTC CASSLTGGNYGYTF
TRBJ2-1 TRBV6-6 14 TRBD2 TGTGCCAGCAGAGGGACTAGCGGTTACAATGAGCAGTTCTTC CASRGTSGYNEQFF
TRBJ2-7 TRBV7-2 15 TRBD2 TGTGCCAGCAGCTTCGGGACTAGCCGCCCCTACGAGCAGTACTTC CASSFGTSRPYEQYF
TRBJ2-7 TRBV7-6 15 TRBD1 TGTGCCAGCAGCTCTTGGACAGGGGGCGCCTACGAGCAGTACTTC CASSSWTGGAYEQYF
TRBJ2-3 TRBV5-5 16 - TGTGCCAGCAGCTTGGGAGGGAGAGGTAGTGCAGATACGCAGTATTTT CASSLGGRGSADTQYF
TRBJ2-1 TRBV15 14 - TGTGCCACCAGCAGGTGGGGCTCCCGCAATGAGCAGTTCTTC CATSRWGSRNEQFF
TRBJ1-5 TRBV7-2 13 - TGTGCCAGCAGCCCGGGACACGGTCAGCCCCAGCATTTT CASSPGHGQPQHF
TRBJ1-2 TRBV9 18 TRBD1 TGTGCCAGCAGCGCACAAAGTCACCCGACAGGGGGCGCGGGGGGCTACACCTTC CASSAQSHPTGGAGGYTF
TRBJ2-7 TRBV15 14 TRBD1 TGTGCCACCAGCCGGACAGGGAGCTCCTACGAGCAGTACTTC CATSRTGSSYEQYF
TRBJ2-1 TRBV4-1 19 TRBD1 TGCGCCAGCAGCCAAGAGATCGGCCCCGGGACAGGGTCTCTCAGGGAGCAGTTCTTC CASSQEIGPGTGSLREQFF
TRBJ2-5 TRBV30 13 - TGTGCCTGGAGCCGAGGACTCCAAGAGACCCAGTACTTC CAWSRGLQETQYF
TRBJ2-7 TRBV19 16 - TGTGCCAGTACCCCCTATGGCGGAGAGGGAACTTACGAGCAGTACTTC CASTPYGGEGTYEQYF